Listed below are T cell receptor beta chains from one sample, sequenced in a study of technical replicates of blood from several donors. Assay: immunoSEQ multiplex PCR; the TCRdb copy retains only in-frame clones and omits some. The data hold approximately 69,000 clones, with nearly 98% observed a single time. Sequenced: T cells isolated from PBMCs. The receptors come from a human donor in good health. CDR3s include the opening cysteine and the closing phenylalanine or tryptophan. D genes are given only for firm matches. Only some rows state a clone size, as once, few, many or a class for expanded clones.

j_call d_call v_call clone_size cdr3_aa cdr3_nt
TRBJ1-2 TRBD1 TRBV19 once CASSMQGQGMGGYTF TGTGCCAGTAGTATGCAGGGACAGGGCATGGGCGGCTACACCTTC
TRBJ2-1 TRBD2 TRBV5-4 - CASNRGLAGGQEQFF TGTGCCAGCAATCGGGGACTAGCGGGAGGGCAGGAGCAGTTCTTC
TRBJ1-2 TRBD1 TRBV5-1 - CASSVGRGRGYTF TGCGCCAGCAGCGTTGGCAGGGGGCGAGGCTACACCTTC
TRBJ2-7 - TRBV6-5 - CASSRALTYEQYF TGTGCCAGCAGTAGAGCCTTAACCTACGAGCAGTACTTC
TRBJ1-1 - TRBV13 - CASSLIRQAEAFF TGTGCCAGCAGCTTGATACGACAGGCTGAAGCTTTCTTT
TRBJ2-7 TRBD1 TRBV28 - CASLLGDRASQQYF TGTGCCAGCCTCCTGGGGGACAGGGCTTCGCAGCAGTACTTC
TRBJ2-7 - TRBV11-3 - CASTPRGSSYEQYF TGTGCCAGCACCCCTCGGGGGAGCTCCTACGAGCAGTACTTC
TRBJ2-2 - TRBV4-2 - CASSHRGAAGELFF TGTGCCAGCAGCCACCGGGGGGCGGCCGGGGAGCTGTTTTTT
TRBJ2-1 TRBD2 TRBV7-8 - CASSFNPGTSGGDEQFF TGTGCCAGCAGCTTCAACCCCGGGACTAGCGGGGGAGATGAGCAGTTCTTC
TRBJ2-1 - TRBV28 - CATTSGFEQFF TGTGCCACCACCTCGGGTTTTGAGCAGTTCTTC
TRBJ2-7 - TRBV4-1 - CASSQNPGGRGWSEQYF TGCGCCAGCAGCCAAAACCCCGGAGGTAGGGGGTGGTCCGAGCAGTACTTC
TRBJ2-7 - TRBV28 - CASSSLGDLDEQYF TGTGCCAGCAGTTCCCTGGGAGACCTAGACGAGCAGTACTTC
TRBJ1-2 - TRBV21-1 - CASAPKRSPSGTGVVRDNYGYTF TGTGCCAGCGCCCCCAAAAGATCCCCGTCCGGGACAGGAGTTGTCCGGGATAACTATGGCTACACCTTC
TRBJ2-1 - TRBV7-9 - CASSLGGMPEQFF TGTGCCAGCAGCTTGGGGGGTATGCCTGAGCAGTTCTTC
TRBJ2-7 - TRBV6-5 - CASSPTGGIHYEQYF TGTGCCAGCAGCCCGACAGGAGGTATACACTACGAGCAGTACTTC
TRBJ2-5 - TRBV4-1 - CASQRPGETQYF TGCGCCAGCCAACGTCCGGGGGAGACCCAGTACTTC
TRBJ2-5 - TRBV7-8 - CAWQDLIQETQYF TGTGCCTGGCAGGACTTAATACAAGAGACCCAGTACTTC
TRBJ2-2 - TRBV28 once CASSLRRGVTGELFF TGTGCCAGCAGCCTTCGAAGGGGCGTCACCGGGGAGCTGTTTTTT
TRBJ1-2 - TRBV7-8 - CASSPISGNYGYTF TGTGCCAGCAGCCCAATCTCGGGGAACTATGGCTACACCTTC
TRBJ2-1 TRBD2 TRBV4-1 - CASSQDLSGDPNEQFF TGCGCCAGCAGCCAAGATCTTAGCGGGGACCCCAATGAGCAGTTCTTC
TRBJ1-3 TRBD1 TRBV6-5 - CASSYSTGARGNTIYF TGTGCCAGCAGTTACTCGACAGGGGCCCGTGGAAACACCATATATTTT
TRBJ2-5 TRBD2 TRBV28 - CASGARVGGETQYF TGTGCCAGCGGGGCTCGGGTGGGGGGGGAGACCCAGTACTTC
TRBJ2-7 TRBD1 TRBV5-1 - CASSDRDRSYEQYF TGCGCCAGCAGCGACCGGGACAGAAGCTACGAGCAGTACTTC
TRBJ1-4 TRBD1 TRBV5-4 - CASSYTGTGNEKLFF TGTGCCAGCAGCTACACCGGGACAGGCAATGAAAAACTGTTTTTT
TRBJ2-7 - TRBV5-6 - CASSSGLPVDEQYF TGTGCCAGCAGCTCGGGACTTCCTGTGGACGAGCAGTACTTC
TRBJ1-2 - TRBV5-8 - CATETGYRYGYTF TGTGCCACCGAAACAGGGTATCGCTATGGCTACACCTTC
TRBJ1-1 - TRBV4-1 - CASSHLQGLERSPMNTEAFF TGCGCCAGCAGCCATCTGCAGGGACTAGAAAGGAGCCCGATGAACACTGAAGCTTTCTTT
TRBJ1-2 TRBD1 TRBV6-4 - CASSDRGYGYTF TGTGCCAGCAGCGACAGGGGCTATGGCTACACCTTC
TRBJ2-5 - TRBV10-1 - CASSRGFQETQYF TGCGCCAGCAGTAGGGGGTTTCAAGAGACCCAGTACTTC
TRBJ1-5 - TRBV5-6 once CASSARQANQPQHF TGTGCCAGCAGCGCCCGACAGGCAAATCAGCCCCAGCATTTT
TRBJ1-1 - TRBV25-1 - CASSRTGLTEAFF TGTGCCAGCAGTCGAACAGGGCTCACTGAAGCTTTCTTT
TRBJ1-2 TRBD1 TRBV28 - CASIPLTGEDYGYTF TGTGCCAGCATTCCCCTGACAGGGGAGGACTATGGCTACACCTTC
TRBJ1-1 - TRBV7-9 - CASSLVFGRRPEAFF TGTGCCAGCAGCTTAGTGTTTGGGAGACGGCCTGAAGCTTTCTTT
TRBJ2-4 TRBD2 TRBV7-8 - CASSYRTSGSYIQYF TGTGCCAGCAGCTATAGGACTAGCGGGAGTTACATTCAGTACTTC
TRBJ2-5 TRBD1 TRBV10-3 - CAISEFLPGTGEETQYF TGTGCCATCAGTGAGTTTCTACCCGGGACAGGGGAGGAGACCCAGTACTTC
TRBJ2-1 TRBD1 TRBV5-1 - CASSRGQGDEQFF TGCGCCAGCAGCCGGGGACAGGGAGATGAGCAGTTCTTC
TRBJ1-1 - TRBV11-2 - CASSLGGGRINTEAFF TGTGCCAGCAGCTTGGGTGGGGGCCGGATAAACACTGAAGCTTTCTTT
TRBJ2-1 TRBD1 TRBV4-1 - CASSQEGQGARNEQFF TGCGCCAGCAGCCAAGAAGGGCAGGGGGCGCGGAATGAGCAGTTCTTC
TRBJ1-2 - TRBV18 - CASSKGNVDYGYTF TGTGCCAGCTCAAAGGGGAATGTCGACTATGGCTACACCTTC
TRBJ2-2 TRBD2 TRBV5-1 - CASSLVSGTRLIGELFF TGCGCCAGCAGCTTGGTGTCCGGGACTAGGCTCATCGGGGAGCTGTTTTTT
TRBJ1-2 TRBD1 TRBV25-1 - CASSLTGTNYGYTF TGTGCCAGCAGTCTGACAGGGACTAACTATGGCTACACCTTC
TRBJ1-1 TRBD1 TRBV6-5 - CASSFEQGAGEAFF TGTGCCAGCAGTTTCGAACAGGGGGCAGGTGAAGCTTTCTTT
TRBJ2-7 - TRBV2 - CASSEDLGVGKKGEQYF TGTGCCAGCAGTGAAGATTTAGGTGTCGGGAAGAAAGGCGAGCAGTACTTC
TRBJ2-1 - TRBV19 - CASRRASQKINEQFF TGTGCCAGTAGGCGCGCTAGCCAAAAAATCAATGAGCAGTTCTTC
TRBJ2-1 TRBD2 TRBV28 once CASSRTSVITGNEQFF TGTGCCAGCAGCCGGACTAGCGTGATTACTGGAAATGAGCAGTTCTTC
TRBJ1-1 - TRBV4-1 - CASSQEVANRVTEAFF TGCGCCAGCAGCCAAGAGGTCGCGAACAGGGTCACTGAAGCTTTCTTT
TRBJ1-1 TRBD1 TRBV5-1 - CASSLVGTGNTEAFF TGCGCCAGCAGCTTGGTAGGGACAGGAAACACTGAAGCTTTCTTT